This T cell receptor (beta chain) emerged from a study of beta chain features in type 1 diabetes. Overall study: Sorted cells examined across all samples numbered more than 100 million.

As every portion of the isolated RNA was reverse transcribed, the sequencing read expressed TCRB transcripts. Produced via immunoSEQ multiplex PCR; TCRdb's table is partial and in-frame only. Here the sample spans around 44,000 clones, roughly 45% being singletons. The CDR3 length is 17 residues. With V trimmed by 7 bases and J by 0 bases, 10 bases remained unmatched. CDR1 and CDR2 from the germline V gene are MNHEY and SMNVEV (reference sequence). Sorting of CD4+ naive, central memory, regulatory and stem cell-like memory cells was performed via CD45RO/CCR7/CD25/CD127/CD95/CD27. The sequence derives from a woman aged 30 to 39 in good health. The chain recombines TRBV27 with TRBJ2-3; 10 nucleotides line up with TRBD2. Sequencing used stem cell memory CD4+ T cells from blood. The CDR3 spells CASTYPLLAGSTDTQYF. In DNA, the CDR3 is TGTGCCAGCACCTATCCGCTACTAGCGGGAAGCACAGATACGCAGTATTTT.